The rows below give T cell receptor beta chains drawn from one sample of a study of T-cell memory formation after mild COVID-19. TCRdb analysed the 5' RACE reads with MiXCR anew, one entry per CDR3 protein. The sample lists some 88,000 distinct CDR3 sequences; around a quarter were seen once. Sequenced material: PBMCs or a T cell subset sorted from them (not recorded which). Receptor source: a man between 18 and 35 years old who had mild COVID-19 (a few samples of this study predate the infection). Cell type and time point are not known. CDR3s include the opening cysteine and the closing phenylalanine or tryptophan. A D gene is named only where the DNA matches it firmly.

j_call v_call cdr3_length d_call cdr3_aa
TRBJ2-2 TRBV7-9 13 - CASSPRGSGELFF
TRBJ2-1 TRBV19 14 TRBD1 CASSIMPGGAEQFF
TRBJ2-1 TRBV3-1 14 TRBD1 CASSQYRGGHEQFF
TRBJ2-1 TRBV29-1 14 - CSVVGTEIYNEQFF
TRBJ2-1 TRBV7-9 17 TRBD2 CATPGLAGTSSYNEQFF
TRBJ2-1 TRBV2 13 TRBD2 CASNRGGANEQFF
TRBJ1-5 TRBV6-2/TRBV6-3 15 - CASSDRPGGNQPQHF
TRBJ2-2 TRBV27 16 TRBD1 CASSARDRVNTGELFF
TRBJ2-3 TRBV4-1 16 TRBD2 CASSHAGAGEGDTQYF
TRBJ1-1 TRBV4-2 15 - CASSQDWTPGTEAFF
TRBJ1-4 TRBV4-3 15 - CASSQVEGLGEKLFF
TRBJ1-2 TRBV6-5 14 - CASSYARGRDGYTF
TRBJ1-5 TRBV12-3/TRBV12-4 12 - CASSLLGQPQHF
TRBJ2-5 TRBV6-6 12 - CASSYSAARSHF
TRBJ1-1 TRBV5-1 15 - CASSSNPGRGTEAFF
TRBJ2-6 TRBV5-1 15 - CASRAGNSGANVLTF
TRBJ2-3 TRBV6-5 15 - CASSYRSIFTDTQYF
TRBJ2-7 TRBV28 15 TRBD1 CASSFRDRETYEQYF
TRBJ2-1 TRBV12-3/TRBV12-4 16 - CASSRAGRSTYNEQFF
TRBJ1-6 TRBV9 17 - CASSVAAQSSYNSPLHF
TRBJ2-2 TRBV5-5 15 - CASSRGQGYTGELFF
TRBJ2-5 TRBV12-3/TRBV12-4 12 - CASRRGTVTQYF
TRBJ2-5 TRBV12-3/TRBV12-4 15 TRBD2 CASGRLAGAQETQYF
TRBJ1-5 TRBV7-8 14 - CASSTRASNQPQHF
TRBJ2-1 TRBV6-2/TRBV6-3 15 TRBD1 CASTLDRSSYNEQFF
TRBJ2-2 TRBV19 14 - CASSIASGSGELFF
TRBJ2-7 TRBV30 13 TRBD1 CAWRGLRGSEQYF
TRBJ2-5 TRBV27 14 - CASSTLGNQETQYF
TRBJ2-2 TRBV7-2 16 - CASSPGRILNTGELFF
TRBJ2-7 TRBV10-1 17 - CASSEPNRGGRIYEQYF
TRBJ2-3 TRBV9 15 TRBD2 CASSSRLADTDTQYF
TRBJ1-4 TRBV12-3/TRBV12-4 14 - CASSPSGTNEKLFF
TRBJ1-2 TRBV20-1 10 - CSAPIGGYTF
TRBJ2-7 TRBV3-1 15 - CASSQGPGEAYEQYF
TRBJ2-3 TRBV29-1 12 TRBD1 CSWTGVTDTQYF
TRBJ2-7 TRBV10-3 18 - CAISESNKGIGGSDEQYF
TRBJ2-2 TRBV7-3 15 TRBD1 CASSSGTGLTGELFF
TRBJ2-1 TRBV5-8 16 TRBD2 CASTCSGGAGYNEQFF
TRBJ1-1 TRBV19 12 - CASKDPNTEAFF
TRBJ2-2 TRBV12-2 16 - CASRLAPETVTGELFF
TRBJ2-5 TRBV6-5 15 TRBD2 CASSSGLAGQETQYF
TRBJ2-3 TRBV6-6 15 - CASSQSRTVTDTQYF
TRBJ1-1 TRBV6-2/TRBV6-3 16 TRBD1 CASSYIGTGSNTEAFF
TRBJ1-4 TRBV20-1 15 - CSARGPFATNEKLFF
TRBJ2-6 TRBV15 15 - CATSSDYSGANVLTF
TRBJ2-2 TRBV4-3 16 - CASSQDRGWRTGELFF
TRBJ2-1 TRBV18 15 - CASSLGRDPYNEQFF
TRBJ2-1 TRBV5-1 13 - CASSLALHNEQFF
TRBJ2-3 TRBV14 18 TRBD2 CASSFSHSGGAGTDTQYF
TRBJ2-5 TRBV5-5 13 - CASSSGLVETQYF
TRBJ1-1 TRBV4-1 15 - CASSHGLRGNTEAFF
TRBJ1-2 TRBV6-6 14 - CASSPEGVSYGYTF
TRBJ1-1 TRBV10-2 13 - CASSAYRNTEAFF
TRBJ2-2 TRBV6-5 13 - CASWRGDTGELFF
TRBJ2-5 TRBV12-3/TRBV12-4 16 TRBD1 CASSHTGGDSKETQYF
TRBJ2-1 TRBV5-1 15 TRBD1 CASSRTGPPWNEQFF
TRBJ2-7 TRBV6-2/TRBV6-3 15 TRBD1 CASSYPGTGAYEQYF
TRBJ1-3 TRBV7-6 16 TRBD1 CASSLVGQDSGNTIYF
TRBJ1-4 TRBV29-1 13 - CSVDGPTNEKLFF